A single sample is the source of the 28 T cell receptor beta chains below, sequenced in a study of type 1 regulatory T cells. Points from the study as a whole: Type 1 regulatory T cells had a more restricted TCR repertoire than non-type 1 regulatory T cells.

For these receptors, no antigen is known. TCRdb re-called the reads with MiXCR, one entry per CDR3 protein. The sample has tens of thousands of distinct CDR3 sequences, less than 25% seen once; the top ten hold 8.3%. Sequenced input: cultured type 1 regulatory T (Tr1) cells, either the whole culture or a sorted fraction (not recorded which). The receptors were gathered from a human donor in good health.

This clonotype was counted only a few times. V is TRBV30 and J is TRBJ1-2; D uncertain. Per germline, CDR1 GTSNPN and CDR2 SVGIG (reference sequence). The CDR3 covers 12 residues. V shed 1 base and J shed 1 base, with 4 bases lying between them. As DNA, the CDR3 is TGTGCCTGGAGTGGAGATAACTATGGCTACACCTTC. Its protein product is CAWSGDNYGYTF.

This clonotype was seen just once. The CDR3: CSALRGFEAEQYF. The CDR3, as DNA: TGCAGTGCTCTCCGGGGCTTCGAGGCCGAGCAGTACTTC. The J gene is TRBJ2-7, the V gene TRBV20-1; D tentatively fits TRBD1 or TRBD2 (5 bases each). CDR3 length equals 13 residues. V gave up 5 bases and J gave up 6 bases, with 17 bases separating them. Per the germline V gene, CDR1 is DFQATT and CDR2 is SNEGSKA (reference sequence).

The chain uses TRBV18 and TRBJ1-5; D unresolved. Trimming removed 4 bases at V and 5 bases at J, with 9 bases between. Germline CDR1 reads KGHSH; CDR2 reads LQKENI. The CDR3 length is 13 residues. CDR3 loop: CASSQGKDQPQHF. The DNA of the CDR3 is TGTGCCAGCTCACAAGGGAAGGATCAGCCCCAGCATTTT. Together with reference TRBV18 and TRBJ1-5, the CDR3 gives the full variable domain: NAGVMQNPRHLVRRRGQEARLRCSPMKGHSHVYWYRQLPEEGLKFMVYLQKENIIDESGMPKERFSAEFPKEGPSILRIQQVVRGDSAAYFCASSQGKDQPQHFGDGTRLSIL.

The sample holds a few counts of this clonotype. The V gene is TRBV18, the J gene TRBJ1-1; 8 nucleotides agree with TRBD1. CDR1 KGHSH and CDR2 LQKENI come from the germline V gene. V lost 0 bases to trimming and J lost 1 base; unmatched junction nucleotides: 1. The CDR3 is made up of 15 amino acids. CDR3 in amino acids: CASSPPGQANTEAFF. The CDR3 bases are TGTGCCAGCTCACCACCGGGACAGGCGAACACTGAAGCTTTCTTT. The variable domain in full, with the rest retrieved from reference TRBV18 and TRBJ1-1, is NAGVMQNPRHLVRRRGQEARLRCSPMKGHSHVYWYRQLPEEGLKFMVYLQKENIIDESGMPKERFSAEFPKEGPSILRIQQVVRGDSAAYFCASSPPGQANTEAFFGQGTRLTVV.

CDR3 nucleotides: TGTGCCAGCAGGCCCCGGGGGTATGGCTACACCTTC. It specifies CASRPRGYGYTF. This sequence joins TRBV28 and TRBJ1-2; weak D call: TRBD1 (5 bases). The V end was cut by 6 bases, the J end by 5 bases, with 10 bases between. The CDR3 length is 12 residues. Germline loops: CDR1 MDHEN, CDR2 SYDVKM.

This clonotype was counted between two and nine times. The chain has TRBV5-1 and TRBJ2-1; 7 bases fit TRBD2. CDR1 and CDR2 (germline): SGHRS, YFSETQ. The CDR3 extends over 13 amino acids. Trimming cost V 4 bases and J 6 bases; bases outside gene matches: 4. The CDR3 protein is CASSAGTINEQFF. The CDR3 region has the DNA TGCGCCAGCAGCGCCGGGACTATCAATGAGCAGTTCTTC.

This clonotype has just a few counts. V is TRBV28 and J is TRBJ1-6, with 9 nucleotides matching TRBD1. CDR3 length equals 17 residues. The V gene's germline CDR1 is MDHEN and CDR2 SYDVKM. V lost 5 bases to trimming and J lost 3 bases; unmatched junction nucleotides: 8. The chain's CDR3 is CASSGIQGADYNSPLHF. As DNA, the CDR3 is TGTGCCAGCAGTGGAATACAGGGGGCAGACTATAATTCACCCCTCCACTTT.

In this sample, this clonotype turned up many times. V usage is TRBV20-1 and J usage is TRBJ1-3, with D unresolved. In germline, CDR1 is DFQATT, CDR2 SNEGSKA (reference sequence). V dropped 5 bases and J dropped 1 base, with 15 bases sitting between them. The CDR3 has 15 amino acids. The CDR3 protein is CSASPRRTSGNTIYF. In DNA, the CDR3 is TGCAGTGCTTCTCCACGACGGACTTCTGGAAACACCATATATTTT.

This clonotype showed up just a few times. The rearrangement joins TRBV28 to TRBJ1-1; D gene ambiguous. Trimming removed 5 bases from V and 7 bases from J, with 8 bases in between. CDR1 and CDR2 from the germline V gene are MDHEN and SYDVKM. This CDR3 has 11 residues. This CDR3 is CASSVRVEAFF. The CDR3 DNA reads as TGTGCCAGCAGTGTACGGGTTGAAGCTTTCTTT. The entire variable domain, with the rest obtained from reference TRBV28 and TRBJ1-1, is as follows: DVKVTQSSRYLVKRTGEKVFLECVQDMDHENMFWYRQDPGLGLRLIYFSYDVKMKEKGDIPEGYSVSREKKERFSLILESASTNQTSMYLCASSVRVEAFFGQGTRLTVV.

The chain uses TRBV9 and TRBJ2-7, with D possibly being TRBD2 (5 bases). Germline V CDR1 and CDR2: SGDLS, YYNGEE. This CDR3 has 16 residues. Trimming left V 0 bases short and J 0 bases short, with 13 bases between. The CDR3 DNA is TGTGCCAGCAGCGTAGCGGCGGGTACTAGCTCCTACGAGCAGTACTTC. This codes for CASSVAAGTSSYEQYF.

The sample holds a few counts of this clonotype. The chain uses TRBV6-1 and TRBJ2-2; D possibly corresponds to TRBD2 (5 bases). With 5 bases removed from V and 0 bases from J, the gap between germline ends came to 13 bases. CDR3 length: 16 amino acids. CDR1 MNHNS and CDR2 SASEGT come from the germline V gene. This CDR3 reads CASSPYGLTNTGELFF. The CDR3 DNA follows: TGTGCCAGCAGTCCTTATGGACTGACGAACACCGGGGAGCTGTTTTTT.

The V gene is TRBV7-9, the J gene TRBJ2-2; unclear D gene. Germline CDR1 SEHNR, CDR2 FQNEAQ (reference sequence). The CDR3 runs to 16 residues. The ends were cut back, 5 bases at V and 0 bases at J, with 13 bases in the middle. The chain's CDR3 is CASSPLLGPNTGELFF. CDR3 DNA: TGTGCCAGCAGCCCGCTCTTGGGTCCGAACACCGGGGAGCTGTTTTTT.

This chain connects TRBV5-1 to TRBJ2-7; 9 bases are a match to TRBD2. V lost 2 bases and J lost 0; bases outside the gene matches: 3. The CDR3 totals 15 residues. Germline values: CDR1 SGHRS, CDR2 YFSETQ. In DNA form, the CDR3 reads TGCGCCAGCAGCTTTAGCGGGGGAAGCTCCTACGAGCAGTACTTC. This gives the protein CASSFSGGSSYEQYF.

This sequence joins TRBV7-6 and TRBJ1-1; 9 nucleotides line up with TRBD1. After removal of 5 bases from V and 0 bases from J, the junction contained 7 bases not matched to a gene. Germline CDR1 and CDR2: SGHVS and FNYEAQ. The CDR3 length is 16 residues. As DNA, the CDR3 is TGTGCCAGCAGCACGGGACAGGGAGGTATGAACACTGAAGCTTTCTTT. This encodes CASSTGQGGMNTEAFF.

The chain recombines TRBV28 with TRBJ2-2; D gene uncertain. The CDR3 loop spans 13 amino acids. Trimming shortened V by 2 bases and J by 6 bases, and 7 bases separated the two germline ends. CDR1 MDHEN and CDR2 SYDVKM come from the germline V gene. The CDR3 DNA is TGTGCCAGCAGTTTACTGGGCCCCGGGGAGCTGTTTTTT. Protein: CASSLLGPGELFF.

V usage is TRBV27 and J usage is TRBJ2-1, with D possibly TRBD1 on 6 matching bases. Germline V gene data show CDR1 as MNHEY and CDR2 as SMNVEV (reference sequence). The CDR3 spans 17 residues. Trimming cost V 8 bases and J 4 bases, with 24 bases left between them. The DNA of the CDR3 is TGTGCCAGCGGGACGGAACTAAGCTCGACAGGATACAATGAGCAGTTCTTC. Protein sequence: CASGTELSSTGYNEQFF.

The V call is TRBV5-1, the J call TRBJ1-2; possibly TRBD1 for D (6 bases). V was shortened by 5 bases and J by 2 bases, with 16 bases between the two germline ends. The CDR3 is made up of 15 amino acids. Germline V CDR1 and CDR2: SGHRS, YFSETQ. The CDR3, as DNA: TGCGCCAGCAGGGGACAACCGACGCACAACTATGGCTACACCTTC. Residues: CASRGQPTHNYGYTF. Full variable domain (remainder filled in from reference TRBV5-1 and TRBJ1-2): KAGVTQTPRYLIKTRGQQVTLSCSPISGHRSVSWYQQTPGQGLQFLFEYFSETQRNKGNFPGRFSGRQFSNSRSEMNVSTLELGDSALYLCASRGQPTHNYGYTFGSGTRLTVV.

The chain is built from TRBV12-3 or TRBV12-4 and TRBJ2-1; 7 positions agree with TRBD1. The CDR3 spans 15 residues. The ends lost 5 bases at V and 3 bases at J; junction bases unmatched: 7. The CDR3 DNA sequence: TGTGCCAGCAGTCATAACAGGGGTTTCTACAATGAGCAGTTCTTC. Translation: CASSHNRGFYNEQFF.

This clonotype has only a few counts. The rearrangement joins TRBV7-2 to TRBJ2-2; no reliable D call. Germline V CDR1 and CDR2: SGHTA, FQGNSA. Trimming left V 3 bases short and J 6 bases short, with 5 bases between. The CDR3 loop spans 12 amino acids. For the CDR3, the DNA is TGTGCCAGCAGCTTTTTAGCCGGGGAGCTGTTTTTT. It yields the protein CASSFLAGELFF.

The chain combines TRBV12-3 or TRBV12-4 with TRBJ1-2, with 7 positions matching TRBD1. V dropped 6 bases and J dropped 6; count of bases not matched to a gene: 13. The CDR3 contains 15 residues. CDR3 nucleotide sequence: TGTGCCAGCAGCAAAACACTTCAGGGGGAGCATGGCTACACCTTC. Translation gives CASSKTLQGEHGYTF.

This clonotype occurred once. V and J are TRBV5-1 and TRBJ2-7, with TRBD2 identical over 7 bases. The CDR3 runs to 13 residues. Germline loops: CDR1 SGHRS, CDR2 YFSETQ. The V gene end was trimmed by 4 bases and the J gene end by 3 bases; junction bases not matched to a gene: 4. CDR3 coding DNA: TGCGCCAGCAGCCCCGGCGGGAGCTACGAGCAGTACTTC. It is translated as CASSPGGSYEQYF.

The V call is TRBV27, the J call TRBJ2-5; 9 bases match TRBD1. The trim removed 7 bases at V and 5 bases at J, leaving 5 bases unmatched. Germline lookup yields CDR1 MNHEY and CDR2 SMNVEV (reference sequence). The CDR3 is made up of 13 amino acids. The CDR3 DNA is TGTGCCAGCAAACTGACAGGGGGGGAGACCCAGTACTTC. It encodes CASKLTGGETQYF.

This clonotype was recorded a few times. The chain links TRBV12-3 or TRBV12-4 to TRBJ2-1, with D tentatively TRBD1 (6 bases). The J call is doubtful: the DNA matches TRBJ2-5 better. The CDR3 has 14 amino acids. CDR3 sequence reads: CASSLGTNQETQYF. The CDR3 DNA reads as TGTGCCAGCAGTTTGGGGACAAACCAAGAGACCCAGTACTTC.

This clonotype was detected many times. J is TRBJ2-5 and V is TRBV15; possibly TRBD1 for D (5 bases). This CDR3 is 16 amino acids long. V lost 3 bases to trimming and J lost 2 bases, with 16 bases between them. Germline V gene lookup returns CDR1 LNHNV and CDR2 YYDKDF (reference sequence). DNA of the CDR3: TGTGCCACCAGCAGGGGTTTTCAGGGAAAGCAAGAGACCCAGTACTTC. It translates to CATSRGFQGKQETQYF.

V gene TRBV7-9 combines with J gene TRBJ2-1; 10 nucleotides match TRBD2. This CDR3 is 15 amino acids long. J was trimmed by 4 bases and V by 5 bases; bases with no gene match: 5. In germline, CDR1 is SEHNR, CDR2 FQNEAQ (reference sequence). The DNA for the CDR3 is TGTGCCAGCAGCCCGAGCGGGAGGGATTACAATGAGCAGTTCTTC. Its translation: CASSPSGRDYNEQFF.

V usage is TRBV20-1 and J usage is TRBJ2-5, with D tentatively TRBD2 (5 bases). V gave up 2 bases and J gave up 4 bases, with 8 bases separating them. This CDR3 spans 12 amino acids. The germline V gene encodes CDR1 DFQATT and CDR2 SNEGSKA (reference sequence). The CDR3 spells CSARLAGETQYF. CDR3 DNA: TGCAGTGCTAGACTGGCGGGAGAGACCCAGTACTTC.

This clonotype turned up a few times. The chain's CDR3 is CASSLDRQAYNEQFF. The CDR3 DNA is TGTGCCAGCAGCTTGGACAGGCAAGCCTACAATGAGCAGTTCTTC. The V call is TRBV7-8, the J call TRBJ2-1; TRBD1 matches 7 bases. CDR1 and CDR2 (germline): SGHVS, FQNEAQ. CDR3 length equals 15 residues. J gave up 2 bases and V 3 bases, and 4 bases lay outside the gene matches.

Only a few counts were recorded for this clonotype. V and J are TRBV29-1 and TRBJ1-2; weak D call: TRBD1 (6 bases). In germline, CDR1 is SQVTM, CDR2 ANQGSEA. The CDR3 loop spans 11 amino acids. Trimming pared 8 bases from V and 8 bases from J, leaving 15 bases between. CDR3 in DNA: TGCAGCTCACCCGGGACAAACGGCTACACCTTC. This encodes CSSPGTNGYTF.